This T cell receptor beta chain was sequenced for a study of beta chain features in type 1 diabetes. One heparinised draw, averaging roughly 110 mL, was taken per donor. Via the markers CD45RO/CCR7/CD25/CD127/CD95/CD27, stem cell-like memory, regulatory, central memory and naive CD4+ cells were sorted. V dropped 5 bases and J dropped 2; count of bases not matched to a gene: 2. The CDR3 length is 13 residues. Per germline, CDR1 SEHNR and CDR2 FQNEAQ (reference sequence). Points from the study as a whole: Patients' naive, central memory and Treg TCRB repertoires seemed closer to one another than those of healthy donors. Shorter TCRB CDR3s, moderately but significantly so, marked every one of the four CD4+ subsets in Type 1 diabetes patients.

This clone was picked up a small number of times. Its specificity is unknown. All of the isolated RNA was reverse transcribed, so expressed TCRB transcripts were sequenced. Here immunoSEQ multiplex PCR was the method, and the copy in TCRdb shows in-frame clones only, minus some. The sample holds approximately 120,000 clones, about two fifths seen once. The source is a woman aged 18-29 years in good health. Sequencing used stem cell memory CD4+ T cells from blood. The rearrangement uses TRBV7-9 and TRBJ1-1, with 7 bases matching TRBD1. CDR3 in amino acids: CASSRQGNTEAFF. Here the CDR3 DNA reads TGTGCCAGCAGCCGACAGGGAAACACTGAAGCTTTCTTT.